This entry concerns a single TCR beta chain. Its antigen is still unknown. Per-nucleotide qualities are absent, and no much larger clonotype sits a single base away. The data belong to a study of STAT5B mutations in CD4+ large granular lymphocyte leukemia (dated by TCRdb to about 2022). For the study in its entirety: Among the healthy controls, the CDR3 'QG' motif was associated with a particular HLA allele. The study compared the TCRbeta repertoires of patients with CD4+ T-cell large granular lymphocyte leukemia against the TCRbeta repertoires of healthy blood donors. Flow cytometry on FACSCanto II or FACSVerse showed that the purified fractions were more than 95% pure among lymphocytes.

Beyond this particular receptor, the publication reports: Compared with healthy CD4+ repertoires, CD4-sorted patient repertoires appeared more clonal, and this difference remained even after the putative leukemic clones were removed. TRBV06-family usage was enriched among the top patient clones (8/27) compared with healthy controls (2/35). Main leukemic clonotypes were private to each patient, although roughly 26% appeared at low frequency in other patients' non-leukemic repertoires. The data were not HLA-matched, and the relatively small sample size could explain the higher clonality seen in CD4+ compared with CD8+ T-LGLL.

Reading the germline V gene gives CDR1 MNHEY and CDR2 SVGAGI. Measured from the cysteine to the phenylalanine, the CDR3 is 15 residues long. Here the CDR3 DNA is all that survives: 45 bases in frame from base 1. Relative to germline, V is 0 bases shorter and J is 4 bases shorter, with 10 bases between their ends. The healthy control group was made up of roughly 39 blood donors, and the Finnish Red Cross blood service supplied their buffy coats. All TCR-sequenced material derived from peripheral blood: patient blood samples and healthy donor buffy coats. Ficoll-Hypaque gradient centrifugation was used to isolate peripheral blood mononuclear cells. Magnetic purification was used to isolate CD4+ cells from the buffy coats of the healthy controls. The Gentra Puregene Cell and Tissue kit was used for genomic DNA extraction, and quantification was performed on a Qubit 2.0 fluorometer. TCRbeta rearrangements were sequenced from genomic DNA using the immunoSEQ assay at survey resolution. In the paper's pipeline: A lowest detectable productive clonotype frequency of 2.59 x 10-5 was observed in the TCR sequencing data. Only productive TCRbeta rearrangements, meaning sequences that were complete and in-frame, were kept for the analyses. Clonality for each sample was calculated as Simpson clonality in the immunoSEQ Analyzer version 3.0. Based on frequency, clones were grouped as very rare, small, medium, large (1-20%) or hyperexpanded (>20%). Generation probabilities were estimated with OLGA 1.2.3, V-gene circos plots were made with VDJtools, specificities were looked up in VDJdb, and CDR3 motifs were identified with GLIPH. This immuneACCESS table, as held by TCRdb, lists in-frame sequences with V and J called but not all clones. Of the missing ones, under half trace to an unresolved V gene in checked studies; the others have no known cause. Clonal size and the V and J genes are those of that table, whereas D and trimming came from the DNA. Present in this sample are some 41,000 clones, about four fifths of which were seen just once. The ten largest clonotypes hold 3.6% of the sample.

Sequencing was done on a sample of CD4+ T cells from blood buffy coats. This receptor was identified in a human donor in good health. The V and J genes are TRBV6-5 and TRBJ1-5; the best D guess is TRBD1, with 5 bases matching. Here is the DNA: TGTGCCAGCAGTTACTCGGGGCGGAAAAATCAGCCCCAGCATTTT. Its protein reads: CASSYSGRKNQPQHF.